The rows below give T cell receptor beta chains drawn from one sample of a study of cytomegalovirus exposure and HLA in healthy donors. Using immunoSEQ multiplex PCR, the repertoire was profiled, and TCRdb retains in-frame clones only, with some absent. The sample has more than 150,000 clones, 82% seen once. Sequencing used PBMCs. The receptors were sampled from a man aged 35-49 years in good health and CMV-seronegative. The CDR3 runs from the conserved cysteine through the conserved F or W. Each record gives: D gene, J gene, clone size, V gene, CDR3 protein, CDR3 DNA. The D gene is left open where the match is weak. Only part of the rows carry a size: once, few, many, or a class if the clone is expanded.

>.|TRBJ2-7|.|TRBV9
CASSVGSLSYEQYF
TGTGCCAGCAGCGTCGGGTCCCTCTCCTACGAGCAGTACTTC
>TRBD2|TRBJ2-2|few|TRBV5-6
CASSLISGAPLNTGELFF
TGTGCCAGCAGCCTAATTAGCGGGGCCCCCCTCAACACCGGGGAGCTGTTTTTT
>.|TRBJ2-5|.|TRBV28
CASTSVGTQYF
TGTGCCAGCACCTCCGTCGGGACCCAGTACTTC
>.|TRBJ1-1|.|TRBV19
CASSIIRAGGAEAFF
TGTGCCAGTAGTATTATCAGGGCAGGCGGGGCTGAAGCTTTCTTT
>.|TRBJ1-4|.|TRBV11-3
CASSPGSSTTNEKLFF
TGTGCCAGCAGCCCCGGGAGTTCGACTACTAATGAAAAACTGTTTTTT
>TRBD1|TRBJ1-6|few|TRBV2
CASRRTGESSPLHF
TGTGCCAGCAGGAGGACAGGGGAGAGTTCACCCCTCCACTTT
>TRBD1|TRBJ1-2|.|TRBV6-5
CASSPQGAGGYTF
TGTGCCAGCAGTCCACAGGGGGCAGGTGGCTACACCTTC
>.|TRBJ1-3|.|TRBV4-1
CASSQRTDSSGNTIYF
TGCGCCAGCAGCCAACGGACAGACTCCTCTGGAAACACCATATATTTT
>.|TRBJ2-7|.|TRBV5-8
CASSLGAGSSNEQYF
TGTGCCAGCAGCTTGGGAGCAGGGTCCTCCAACGAGCAGTACTTC
>.|TRBJ2-5|once|TRBV28
CASSLGGSGQETQYF
TGTGCCAGCAGTCTAGGGGGATCCGGCCAAGAGACCCAGTACTTC
>.|TRBJ2-7|.|TRBV29-1
CSVEGIAETHEQYF
TGCAGCGTTGAGGGTATAGCGGAGACCCACGAGCAGTACTTC
>TRBD2|TRBJ2-7|.|TRBV27
CASRPGGQGKSGMSEQYF
TGTGCCAGCAGGCCGGGCGGGCAGGGTAAAAGCGGGATGAGCGAGCAGTACTTC
>.|TRBJ1-1|.|TRBV4-3
CASSSRGRGNTEAFF
TGCGCCAGCAGCTCCAGGGGTCGAGGGAACACTGAAGCTTTCTTT
>TRBD1|TRBJ1-5|.|TRBV28
CASSLQGAKDQPQHF
TGTGCCAGCAGTTTACAGGGGGCGAAAGATCAGCCCCAGCATTTT
>TRBD1|TRBJ1-2|.|TRBV7-2
CASSEVQGIGGYTF
TGTGCCAGCAGCGAGGTACAGGGGATAGGAGGCTACACCTTC
>TRBD2|TRBJ2-7|.|TRBV29-1
CSVRGGLSSYEQYF
TGCAGCGTTCGGGGGGGCCTGAGCTCCTACGAGCAGTACTTC